This entry is about one T cell receptor (beta chain). What it recognizes is unknown. The CDR3 loop spans 15 amino acids. Germline CDR1 SGHKS, CDR2 YYEKEE (reference sequence). V shed 4 bases and J shed 3 bases, with 13 bases lying between them. Donors comprised healthy HIV-negative adults lacking recent acute infections or vaccinations. This sample is drawn from a study of shared clonotypes between healthy human individuals. Study-level results: In the sorted subsets, rarefaction showed sequencing was incomplete despite large depth. Four donors held around 5% of naive CD4 clonotypes in common.

Assay: immunoSEQ multiplex PCR; the TCRdb copy retains only in-frame clones and omits some. In the table there are around 1.4 million clones, approximately 98.5% of which are singletons. Source material: naive CD4+ T cells sorted from blood. Subset noted: CD45RA+ positively selected. This TCR derives from a man aged 25 to 45 in good health. The gene calls are TRBV5-5 and TRBJ1-4, with D unclear. CDR3 amino acids: CASSLGSRANEKLFF. CDR3 in DNA: TGTGCCAGCAGCCTCGGCAGCCGGGCTAATGAAAAACTGTTTTTT.